The 23 T cell receptor beta chains listed next were all sequenced from one sample in a study of T-cell memory formation after mild COVID-19. TCRdb re-called the 5' RACE reads through MiXCR, storing one row per CDR3 protein. The sample records 500,000 to 650,000 distinct CDR3 sequences, roughly 21% being singletons. The sample consisted of PBMCs or a T cell subset sorted from them (not recorded which). The receptors shown here come from an adult woman who had mild COVID-19 (a few samples of this study predate the infection). Cell type and time point are not known.

The chain links TRBV5-6 to TRBJ2-5; no firm D call. Germline V gives CDR1 SGHDT, CDR2 YYEEEE. The length of the CDR3 is 14 residues. Trimming shortened V by 1 base and J by 4 bases, and 11 bases separated the two germline ends. The CDR3 loop reads CASSLYIAPETQYF. CDR3 bases: TGTGCCAGCAGCTTGTACATCGCGCCAGAGACCCAGTACTTC.

The table lists this clonotype with a few counts. This chain connects TRBV5-1 to TRBJ2-2; D unresolved. V dropped 4 bases and J dropped 6 bases, with 16 bases sitting between them. The germline gives CDR1 SGHRS, CDR2 YFSETQ. The CDR3 consists of 15 residues. CDR3 DNA: TGCGCCAGCAGCAAGGAACCCCATCCCCCCGGGGAGCTGTTTTTT. Encoded protein: CASSKEPHPPGELFF.

This clonotype was observed a few times. The J gene is TRBJ1-4, the V gene TRBV12-5; 11 bases are a match to TRBD1. The CDR3 loop spans 13 amino acids. J gave up 13 bases and V 4 bases, and 5 bases lay outside the gene matches. Germline V gene sequence: CDR1 LGHNT, CDR2 FRNRAP. This chain's CDR3 is CASGWGTGGRLFF. In DNA, the CDR3 is TGTGCTAGTGGTTGGGGGACAGGGGGACGACTGTTTTTT.

J is TRBJ2-3 and V is TRBV25-1, with TRBD2 matching over 8 bases. The CDR3 spans 16 residues. The V gene's germline CDR1 is MGHDK and CDR2 SYGVNS. Losses at the gene ends were 4 bases for V and 1 base for J; bases not matched to a gene: 7. CDR3 residues: CASSATPGGGTDTQYF. The CDR3 nucleotides read TGTGCCAGCAGTGCCACACCCGGGGGGGGCACAGATACGCAGTATTTT.

This clonotype appeared a few times. The chain combines TRBV7-9 with TRBJ2-3; 7 bases are shared with TRBD1. The CDR3 contains 17 residues. Germline V gene lookup returns CDR1 SEHNR and CDR2 FQNEAQ (reference sequence). J lost 3 bases, V lost 5 bases, and 14 bases had no gene match. CDR3 bases: TGTGCCAGCAGCATAAGACCGACATCGACAGGGACAGATACGCAGTATTTT. It codes for CASSIRPTSTGTDTQYF.

The chain recombines TRBV7-2 with TRBJ1-3; D is undetermined. Trimming cost V 5 bases and J 4 bases, with 9 bases left between them. There are 13 residues in the CDR3. Germline-derived CDR1 and CDR2 are SGHTA and FQGNSA. The CDR3 region has the DNA TGTGCCAGCAGCCCCTCACAGGGAAACACCATATATTTT. As protein: CASSPSQGNTIYF. Full variable domain (rest looked up from reference TRBV7-2 and TRBJ1-3): GAGVSQSPSNKVTEKGKDVELRCDPISGHTALYWYRQSLGQGLEFLIYFQGNSAPDKSGLPSDRFSAERTGGSVSTLTIQRTQQEDSAVYLCASSPSQGNTIYFGEGSWLTVV.

This clonotype was observed a handful of times. The rearrangement uses TRBV20-1 and TRBJ2-3, with D perhaps TRBD2 (5 bases). Trimming left V 3 bases short and J 0 bases short, with 13 bases between. Germline V gene sequence: CDR1 DFQATT, CDR2 SNEGSKA (reference sequence). CDR3 length: 15 residues. The CDR3 DNA follows: TGCAGTGCTAGTGACGACGCGGGTAGCACAGATACGCAGTATTTT. Its translation: CSASDDAGSTDTQYF.

This clonotype has only a few counts. The gene calls are TRBV4-2 and TRBJ2-3; 9 bases are a match to TRBD1. With V trimmed by 6 bases and J by 3 bases, 4 bases remained unmatched. Germline V gene sequence: CDR1 LGHNA, CDR2 YNFKEQ. CDR3 length: 14 amino acids. The CDR3 sequence is CASSRQGETDTQYF. CDR3 DNA sequence: TGTGCCAGCAGTCGACAGGGGGAAACAGATACGCAGTATTTT.

This clonotype was detected a few times. This chain uses TRBV12-3 or TRBV12-4 with TRBJ1-3; TRBD1 might be the D (6 bases). This CDR3 has 16 residues. The V end lost 3 bases, the J end lost 2 bases, and 14 bases lay between the germline ends. The CDR3 here is CASSFLTGRAGNTIYF. The DNA for the CDR3 is TGTGCCAGCAGTTTTCTTACAGGGAGGGCTGGAAACACCATATATTTT.

This clonotype was recorded many times. This chain connects TRBV9 to TRBJ1-1, with a possible D match to TRBD1 (6 bases). This CDR3 has 13 amino acids. Trimming stripped 0 bases from V and 3 bases from J, with 6 bases between. CDR1 is SGDLS, CDR2 YYNGEE, per germline. CDR3 in amino acids: CASSVDRDTEAFF. CDR3 DNA sequence: TGTGCCAGCAGCGTAGACAGGGACACTGAAGCTTTCTTT.

This chain links TRBV27 with TRBJ2-1; TRBD2 matches at 11 bases. Germline CDR1 is MNHEY and CDR2 is SMNVEV (reference sequence). The junction had 6 bases not matched to a gene; V was cut back by 5 bases and J by 6 bases. The CDR3 totals 15 residues. CDR3 protein: CASSRGGLAANEQFF. The CDR3 coding sequence is TGTGCCAGCAGTCGGGGGGGACTAGCGGCCAATGAGCAGTTCTTC.

This clonotype was recorded a few times. The genes are TRBV4-1 and TRBJ2-1; D gene ambiguous. Germline V gene data show CDR1 as MGHRA and CDR2 as YSYEKL. CDR3 size: 15 residues. Trimming removed 0 bases at V and 0 bases at J, with 6 bases between. The CDR3 here is CASSQDWGSYNEQFF. The CDR3 DNA reads as TGCGCCAGCAGCCAAGACTGGGGCTCCTACAATGAGCAGTTCTTC.

This clonotype was seen more than once but under ten times. The J gene is TRBJ2-7, the V gene TRBV12-3 or TRBV12-4; 9 bases are shared with TRBD2. The CDR3 is 16 amino acids. J was trimmed by 3 bases and V by 7 bases; bases with no gene match: 13. Written as DNA, the CDR3 is TGTGCCAGCATGAAGGGGGGGTTAGCGGGAGTCTACGAGCAGTACTTC. Protein: CASMKGGLAGVYEQYF.

This clonotype was found a few times. The chain employs TRBV7-2 and TRBJ1-2; D is uncertain. Germline CDR1 is SGHTA and CDR2 is FQGNSA. V gave up 4 bases and J gave up 4 bases, with 7 bases separating them. CDR3 length: 12 residues. The CDR3 loop is CASSSGFYGYTF. The CDR3, as DNA: TGTGCCAGCAGCTCAGGATTCTATGGCTACACCTTC.

This clonotype was seen a handful of times. The chain is built from TRBV15 and TRBJ2-7; D is undetermined. CDR1 and CDR2 (germline): LNHNV, YYDKDF (reference sequence). The CDR3 spans 17 residues. V lost 0 bases and J lost 2, with 17 bases in between. As DNA, the CDR3 is TGTGCCACCAGCAGAGATAACCAGGTGATCCCAGCCTACGAGCAGTACTTC. This codes for CATSRDNQVIPAYEQYF.

The chain has TRBV7-9 and TRBJ1-2; D unresolved. Germline-derived CDR1 and CDR2 are SEHNR and FQNEAQ (reference sequence). The ends were cut back, 2 bases at V and 4 bases at J, with 11 bases in the middle. This CDR3 has 14 residues. This CDR3 reads CASSLRAASYGYTF. The CDR3, as DNA: TGTGCCAGCAGCTTACGCGCAGCCTCCTATGGCTACACCTTC.

This clonotype was seen only a few times. This chain links TRBV5-4 with TRBJ2-3, with a weak D call TRBD2 (6 bases). This CDR3 comprises 17 residues. Germline CDR1 SGHNT, CDR2 YYREEE (reference sequence). Trimming pared 4 bases from V and 2 bases from J, leaving 20 bases between. CDR3 loop: CASSRATGAGHTDTQYF. In DNA form, the CDR3 reads TGTGCCAGCAGCCGCGCTACTGGAGCGGGCCACACAGATACGCAGTATTTT.

This clonotype has just a few counts. This sequence joins TRBV12-3 or TRBV12-4 and TRBJ2-7; D gene unclear. The CDR3 is 16 amino acids. Between the trimmed V and J ends, which lost 6 bases and 3 bases, there was a span of 21 bases. The CDR3 region is CASSPRSGTGSYEQYF. The CDR3 DNA follows: TGTGCCAGCAGCCCGCGATCTGGCACGGGCAGCTACGAGCAGTACTTC.

The chain joins TRBV18 to TRBJ1-6; perhaps TRBD1 as D (5 bases). The CDR3 is 14 amino acids. V shed 3 bases and J shed 7 bases, with 10 bases lying between them. Germline lookup yields CDR1 KGHSH and CDR2 LQKENI. The CDR3 region is CASSPRDGNSPLHF. The CDR3 DNA reads TGTGCCAGCTCACCGCGGGACGGCAATTCACCCCTCCACTTT.

This chain joins TRBV7-3 and TRBJ2-5, with 8 bases lining up with TRBD2. Trimming cost V 5 bases and J 5 bases; bases outside gene matches: 10. Germline loops: CDR1 SGHTA, CDR2 FQGTGA. This CDR3 has 15 residues. The CDR3 bases are TGTGCCAGCAGCCTCCACCTCGGCGGGGGGGAGACCCAGTACTTC. It is translated as CASSLHLGGGETQYF.

This clonotype was found a few times. The chain couples TRBV4-1 to TRBJ1-2; weak D call: TRBD1 (6 bases). The CDR3 length is 14 residues. Germline loops: CDR1 MGHRA, CDR2 YSYEKL. The germline V and J ends were trimmed by 0 bases and 2 bases, with 7 bases remaining between them. As DNA, the CDR3 is TGCGCCAGCAGCCAAGATCAGGGGAACTATGGCTACACCTTC. This gives the protein CASSQDQGNYGYTF.

The sample holds a few counts of this clonotype. The genes are TRBV4-2 and TRBJ1-1; a possible D gene is TRBD1 (5 bases). V shed 0 bases and J shed 11 bases, with 13 bases lying between them. The CDR3 contains 13 residues. From germline, CDR1 is LGHNA and CDR2 YNFKEQ. CDR3 in DNA: TGTGCCAGCAGCCAAGATTTGGGGGATGAGGCTTTCTTT. This gives the protein CASSQDLGDEAFF.

At least ten counts were recorded for this clonotype. The chain uses TRBV7-9 and TRBJ2-7; D not resolved. V gave up 3 bases and J gave up 2 bases, with 8 bases separating them. The CDR3 runs 13 residues. CDR1 is SEHNR, CDR2 FQNEAQ, per germline (reference sequence). This CDR3 is CASSLGTPYEQYF. The CDR3 coding sequence is TGTGCCAGCAGCTTGGGCACCCCCTACGAGCAGTACTTC.